This T cell receptor (beta chain) is drawn from a study of cytomegalovirus exposure and HLA in healthy donors. Study summary: There were approximately 81 million unique TCRs (from HLA-typed donors) in an early data release.

Study conclusions and caveats: According to the study, approximately 150 TCR beta chains were cytomegalovirus-associated. Earlier findings revealed that most TCR beta V segments proved productive either about 87% or about 30% of the time. The study found most TCR sequences rare, yet found some public TCRs in many donors.

Of note for this clone: Its matching antigen is unknown.

The V gene's germline CDR1 is SGHNT and CDR2 YYREEE (reference sequence). Trimming took 3 bases from V and 0 from J, leaving 4 bases between them. This CDR3 region has 13 residues. 60 Vbeta and 13 Jbeta primers were used in PCR. Profiled with immunoSEQ multiplex PCR; TCRdb holds only in-frame clones, not every one. The profile covers more than 95,000 clones, with around 74% appearing a single time and over 6.5% taken by the ten largest. The rearrangement uses TRBV5-4 and TRBJ2-1, with D unclear. The origin of this receptor is a middle-aged woman in good health and CMV-seropositive. Specimen: PBMCs. The CDR3 region is CASSSNSYNEQFF. CDR3 nucleotide sequence: TGTGCCAGCAGCTCCAACTCCTACAATGAGCAGTTCTTC.